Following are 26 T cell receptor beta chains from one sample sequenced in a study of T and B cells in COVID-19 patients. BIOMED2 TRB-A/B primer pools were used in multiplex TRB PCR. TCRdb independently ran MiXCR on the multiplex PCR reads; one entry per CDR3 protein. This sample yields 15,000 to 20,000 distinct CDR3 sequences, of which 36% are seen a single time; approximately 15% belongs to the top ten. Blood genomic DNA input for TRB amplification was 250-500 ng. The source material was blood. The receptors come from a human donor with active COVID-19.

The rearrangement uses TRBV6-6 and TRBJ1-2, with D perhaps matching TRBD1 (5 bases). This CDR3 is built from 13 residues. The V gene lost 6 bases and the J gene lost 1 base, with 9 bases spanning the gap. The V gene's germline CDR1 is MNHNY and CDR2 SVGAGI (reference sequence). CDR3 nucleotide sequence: TGTGCCAGCAGGGACACCGATAACTATGGCTACACCTTC. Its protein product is CASRDTDNYGYTF.

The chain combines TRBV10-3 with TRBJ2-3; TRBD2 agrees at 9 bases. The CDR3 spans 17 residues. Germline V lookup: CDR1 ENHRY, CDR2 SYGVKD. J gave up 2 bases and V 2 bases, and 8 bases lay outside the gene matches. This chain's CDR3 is CAISEGSGGPLTDTQYF. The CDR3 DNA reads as TGTGCCATCAGTGAGGGGAGCGGGGGGCCCCTCACAGATACGCAGTATTTT.

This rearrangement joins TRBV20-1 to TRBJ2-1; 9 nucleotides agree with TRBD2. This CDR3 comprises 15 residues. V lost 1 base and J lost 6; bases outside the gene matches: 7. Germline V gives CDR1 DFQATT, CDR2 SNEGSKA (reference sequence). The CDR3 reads CSARAERGDRNEQFF. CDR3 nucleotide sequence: TGCAGTGCTAGAGCGGAGCGGGGGGATCGCAATGAGCAGTTCTTC.

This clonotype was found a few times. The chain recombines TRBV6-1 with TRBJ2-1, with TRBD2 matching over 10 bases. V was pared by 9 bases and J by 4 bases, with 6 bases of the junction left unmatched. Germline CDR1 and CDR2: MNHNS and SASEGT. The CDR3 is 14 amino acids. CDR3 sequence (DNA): TGTGCCAGTGCCGGGACTAGCGTTTACAATGAGCAGTTCTTC. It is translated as CASAGTSVYNEQFF.

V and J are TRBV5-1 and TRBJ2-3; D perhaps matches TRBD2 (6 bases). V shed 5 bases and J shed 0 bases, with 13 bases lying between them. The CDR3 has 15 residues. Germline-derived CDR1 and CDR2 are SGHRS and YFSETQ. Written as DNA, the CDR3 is TGCGCCAGCAGTAGTGGGGGGATTAGCACAGATACGCAGTATTTT. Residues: CASSSGGISTDTQYF. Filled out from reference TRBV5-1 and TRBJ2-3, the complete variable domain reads KAGVTQTPRYLIKTRGQQVTLSCSPISGHRSVSWYQQTPGQGLQFLFEYFSETQRNKGNFPGRFSGRQFSNSRSEMNVSTLELGDSALYLCASSSGGISTDTQYFGPGTRLTVL.

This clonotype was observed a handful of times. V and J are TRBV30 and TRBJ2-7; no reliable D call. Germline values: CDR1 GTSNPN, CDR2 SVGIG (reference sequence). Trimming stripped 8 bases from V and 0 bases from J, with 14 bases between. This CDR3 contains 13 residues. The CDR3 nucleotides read TGTGCCGGGGAACGGACGGCCTCCTACGAGCAGTACTTC. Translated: CAGERTASYEQYF.

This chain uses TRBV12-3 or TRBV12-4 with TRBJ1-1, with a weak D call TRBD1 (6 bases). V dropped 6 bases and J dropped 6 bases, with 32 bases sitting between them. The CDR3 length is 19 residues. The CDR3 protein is CASSFLLSPGHRLGAEAFF. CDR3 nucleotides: TGTGCCAGCAGCTTTCTCCTTTCGCCGGGACATCGACTGGGGGCTGAAGCTTTCTTT.

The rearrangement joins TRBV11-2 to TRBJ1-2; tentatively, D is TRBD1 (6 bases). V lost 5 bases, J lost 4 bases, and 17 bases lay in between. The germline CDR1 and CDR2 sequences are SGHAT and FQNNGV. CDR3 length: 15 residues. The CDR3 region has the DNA TGTGCCAGCAGCGCCCTCAGGGGAAGAATCTATGGCTACACCTTC. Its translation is CASSALRGRIYGYTF.

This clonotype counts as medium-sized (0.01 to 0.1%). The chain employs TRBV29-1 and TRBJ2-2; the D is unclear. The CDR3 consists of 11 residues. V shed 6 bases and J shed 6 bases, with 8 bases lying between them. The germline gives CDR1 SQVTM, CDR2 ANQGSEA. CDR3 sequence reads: CSVHSAGELFF. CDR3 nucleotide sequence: TGCAGCGTACATAGTGCCGGGGAGCTGTTTTTT.

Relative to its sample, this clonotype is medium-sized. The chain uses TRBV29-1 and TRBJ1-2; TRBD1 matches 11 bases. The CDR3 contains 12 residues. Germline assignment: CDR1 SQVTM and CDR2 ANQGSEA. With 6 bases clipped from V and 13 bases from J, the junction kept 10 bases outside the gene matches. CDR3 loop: CSVARDRGLCTF. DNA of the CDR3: TGCAGCGTCGCACGGGACAGGGGGTTGTGCACCTTC.

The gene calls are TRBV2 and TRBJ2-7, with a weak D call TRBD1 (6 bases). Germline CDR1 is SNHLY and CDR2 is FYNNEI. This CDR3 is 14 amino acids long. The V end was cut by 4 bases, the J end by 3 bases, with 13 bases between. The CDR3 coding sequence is TGTGCCAGCAGTGGCACAGGGTTAATCTACGAGCAGTACTTC. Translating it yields CASSGTGLIYEQYF.

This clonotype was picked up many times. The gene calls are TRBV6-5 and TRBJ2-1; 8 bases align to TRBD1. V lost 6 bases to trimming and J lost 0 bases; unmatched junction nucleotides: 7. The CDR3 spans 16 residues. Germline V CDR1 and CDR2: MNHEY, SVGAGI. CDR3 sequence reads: CASRRTGIASYNEQFF. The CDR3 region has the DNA TGTGCCAGCAGGAGGACAGGGATCGCCTCCTACAATGAGCAGTTCTTC.

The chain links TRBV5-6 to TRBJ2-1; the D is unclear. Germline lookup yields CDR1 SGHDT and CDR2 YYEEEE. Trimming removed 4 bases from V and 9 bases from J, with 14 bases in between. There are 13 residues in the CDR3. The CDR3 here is CASSIGPFGEQFF. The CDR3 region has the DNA TGTGCCAGCAGCATCGGACCGTTCGGTGAGCAGTTCTTC.

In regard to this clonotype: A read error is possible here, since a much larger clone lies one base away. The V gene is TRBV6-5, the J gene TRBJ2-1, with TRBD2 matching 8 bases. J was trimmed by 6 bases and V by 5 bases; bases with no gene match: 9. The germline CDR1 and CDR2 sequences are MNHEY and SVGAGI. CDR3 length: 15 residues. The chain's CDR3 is CASSQKRGTFNEQFF. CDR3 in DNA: TGTGCCAGCAGTCAGAAGCGGGGGACTTTCAATGAGCAGTTCTTC.

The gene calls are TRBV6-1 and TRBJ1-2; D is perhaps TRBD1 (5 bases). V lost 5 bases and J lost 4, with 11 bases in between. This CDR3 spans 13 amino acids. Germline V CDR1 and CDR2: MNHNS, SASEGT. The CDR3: CASSSGNLYGYTF. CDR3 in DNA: TGTGCCAGCAGTTCAGGGAACCTCTATGGCTACACCTTC.

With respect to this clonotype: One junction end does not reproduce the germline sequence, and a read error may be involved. CDR3 nucleotides: TGTGCCAGCAGTTCACTCCCCGGACAGGGTATCACCTCCTATAATTCACCCCTCCTCTTT. Amino acids: CASSSLPGQGITSYNSPLLF. This chain uses TRBV27 with TRBJ1-6; TRBD1 matches at 8 bases. Germline-derived CDR1 and CDR2 are MNHEY and SMNVEV (reference sequence). This CDR3 is 20 amino acids long.

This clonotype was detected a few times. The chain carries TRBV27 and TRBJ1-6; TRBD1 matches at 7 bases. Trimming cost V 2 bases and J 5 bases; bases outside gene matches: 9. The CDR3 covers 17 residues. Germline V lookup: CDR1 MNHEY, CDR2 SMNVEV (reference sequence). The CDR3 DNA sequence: TGTGCCAGCAGTTTACGACCCGGGACAGCCCATAATTCACCCCTCCACTTT. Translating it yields CASSLRPGTAHNSPLHF.

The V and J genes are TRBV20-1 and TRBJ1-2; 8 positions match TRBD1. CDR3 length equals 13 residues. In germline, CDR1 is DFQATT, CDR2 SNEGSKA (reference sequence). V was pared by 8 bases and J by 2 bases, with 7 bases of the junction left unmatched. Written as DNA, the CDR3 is TGCAGTTACAGACAGGGGATAAACTATGGCTACACCTTC. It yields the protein CSYRQGINYGYTF.

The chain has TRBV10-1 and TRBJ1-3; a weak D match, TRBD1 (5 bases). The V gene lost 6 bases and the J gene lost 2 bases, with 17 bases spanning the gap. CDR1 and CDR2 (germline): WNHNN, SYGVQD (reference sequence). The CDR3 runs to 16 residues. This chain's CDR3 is CASSGGLSTTGNTIYF. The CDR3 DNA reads TGCGCCAGCAGCGGGGGACTTTCCACCACTGGAAACACCATATATTTT.

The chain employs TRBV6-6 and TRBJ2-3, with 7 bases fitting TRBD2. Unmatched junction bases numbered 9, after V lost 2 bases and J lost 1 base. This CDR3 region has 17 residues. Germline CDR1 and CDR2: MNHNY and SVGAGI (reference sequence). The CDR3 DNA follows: TGTGCCAGCAGTTACACAGGAGCGGGGTGGGGCACAGATACGCAGTATTTT. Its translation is CASSYTGAGWGTDTQYF.

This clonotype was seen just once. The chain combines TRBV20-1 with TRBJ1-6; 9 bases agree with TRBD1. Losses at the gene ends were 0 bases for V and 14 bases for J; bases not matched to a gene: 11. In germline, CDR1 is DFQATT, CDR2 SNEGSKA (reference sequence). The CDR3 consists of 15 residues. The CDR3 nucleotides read TGCAGTGCTAGAGATTCCGACAGGGGGACGTTCACCCTCCACTTT. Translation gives CSARDSDRGTFTLHF.

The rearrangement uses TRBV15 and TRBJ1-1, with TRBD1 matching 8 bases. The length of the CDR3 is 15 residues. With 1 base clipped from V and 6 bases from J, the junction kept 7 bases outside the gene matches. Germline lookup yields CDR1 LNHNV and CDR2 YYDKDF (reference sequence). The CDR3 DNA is TGTGCCACCAGCAGAGTAAGGCAGGGGGCGCCTGAAGCTTTCTTT. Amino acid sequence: CATSRVRQGAPEAFF.

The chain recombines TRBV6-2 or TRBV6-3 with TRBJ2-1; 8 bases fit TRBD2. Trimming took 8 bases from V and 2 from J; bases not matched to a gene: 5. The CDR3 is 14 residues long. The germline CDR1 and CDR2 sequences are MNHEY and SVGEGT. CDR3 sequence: CASGSGGPYNEQFF. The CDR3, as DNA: TGTGCCAGCGGGAGCGGGGGTCCCTACAATGAGCAGTTCTTC.

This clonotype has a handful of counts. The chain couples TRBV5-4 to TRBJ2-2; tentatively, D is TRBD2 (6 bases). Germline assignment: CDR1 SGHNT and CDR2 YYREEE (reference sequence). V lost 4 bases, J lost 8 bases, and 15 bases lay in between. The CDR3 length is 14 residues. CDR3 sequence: CASSQGRGGGELFF. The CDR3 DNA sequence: TGTGCCAGCAGCCAAGGCCGGGGAGGAGGGGAGCTGTTTTTT.

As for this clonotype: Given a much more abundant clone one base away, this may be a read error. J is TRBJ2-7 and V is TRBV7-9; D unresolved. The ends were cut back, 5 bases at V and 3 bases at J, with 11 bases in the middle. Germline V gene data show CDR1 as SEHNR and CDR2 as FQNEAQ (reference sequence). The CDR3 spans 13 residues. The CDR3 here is CASSPPDHYEQYF. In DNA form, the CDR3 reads TGTGCCAGCAGCCCCCCGGACCACTACGAGCAGTACTTC.

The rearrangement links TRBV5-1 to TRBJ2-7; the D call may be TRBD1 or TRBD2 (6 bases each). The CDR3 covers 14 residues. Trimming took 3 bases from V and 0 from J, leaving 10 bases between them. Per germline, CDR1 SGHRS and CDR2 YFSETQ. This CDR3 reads CASSWGAGSYEQYF. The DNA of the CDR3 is TGCGCCAGCAGCTGGGGGGCAGGCTCCTACGAGCAGTACTTC.